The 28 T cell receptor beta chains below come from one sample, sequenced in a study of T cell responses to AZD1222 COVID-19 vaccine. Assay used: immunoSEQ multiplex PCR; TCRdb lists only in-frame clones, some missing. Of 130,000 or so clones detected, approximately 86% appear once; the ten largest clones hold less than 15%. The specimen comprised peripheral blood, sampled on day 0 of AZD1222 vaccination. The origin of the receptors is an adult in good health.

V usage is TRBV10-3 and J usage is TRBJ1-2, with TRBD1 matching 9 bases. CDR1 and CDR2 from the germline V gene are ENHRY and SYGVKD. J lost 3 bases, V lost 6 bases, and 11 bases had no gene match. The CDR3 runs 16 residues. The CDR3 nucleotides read TGTGCCATCAGGGAAGGAACAGGGGGCGCCTACTATGGCTACACCTTC. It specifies CAIREGTGGAYYGYTF.

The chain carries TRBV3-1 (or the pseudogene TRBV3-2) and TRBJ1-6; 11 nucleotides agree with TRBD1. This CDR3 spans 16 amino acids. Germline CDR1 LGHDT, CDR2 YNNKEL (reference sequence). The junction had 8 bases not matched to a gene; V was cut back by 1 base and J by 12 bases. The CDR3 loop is CASSQAGTGGEGPLHF. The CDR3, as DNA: TGTGCCAGCAGCCAAGCCGGGACAGGGGGTGAGGGACCCCTCCACTTT.

The CDR3 DNA reads TGTGCCAGCTCACCACCGGTCAGCAGTGAGGGCTACACCTTC. As protein: CASSPPVSSEGYTF. The chain recombines TRBV18 with TRBJ1-2; the D is unclear. V was pared by 0 bases and J by 8 bases, with 13 bases between. CDR1 is KGHSH, CDR2 LQKENI, per germline. This CDR3 is built from 14 residues.

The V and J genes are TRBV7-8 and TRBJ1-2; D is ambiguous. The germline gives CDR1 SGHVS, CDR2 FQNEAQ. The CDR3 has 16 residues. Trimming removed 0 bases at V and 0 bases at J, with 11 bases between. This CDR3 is CASSLAAGNTNYGYTF. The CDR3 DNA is TGTGCCAGCAGCTTAGCCGCGGGAAACACTAACTATGGCTACACCTTC.

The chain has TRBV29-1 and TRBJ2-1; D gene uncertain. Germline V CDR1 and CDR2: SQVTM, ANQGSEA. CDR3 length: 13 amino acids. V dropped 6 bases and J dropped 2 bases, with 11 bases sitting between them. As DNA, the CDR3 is TGCAGCGTGAAGGGCGGCCCCTACAATGAGCAGTTCTTC. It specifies CSVKGGPYNEQFF.

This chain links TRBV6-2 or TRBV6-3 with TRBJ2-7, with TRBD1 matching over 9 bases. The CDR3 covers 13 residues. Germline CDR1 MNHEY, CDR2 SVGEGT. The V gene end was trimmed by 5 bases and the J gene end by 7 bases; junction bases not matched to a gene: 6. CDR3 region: CASSRTGVGEQYF. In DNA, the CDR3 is TGTGCCAGCAGTCGGACAGGGGTGGGGGAGCAGTACTTC.

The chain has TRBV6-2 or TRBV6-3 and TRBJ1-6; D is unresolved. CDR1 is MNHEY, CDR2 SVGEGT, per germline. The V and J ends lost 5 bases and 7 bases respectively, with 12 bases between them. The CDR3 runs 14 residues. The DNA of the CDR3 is TGTGCCAGCAGTCGTCCGGGTTTAAATTCACCCCTCCACTTT. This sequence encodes CASSRPGLNSPLHF.

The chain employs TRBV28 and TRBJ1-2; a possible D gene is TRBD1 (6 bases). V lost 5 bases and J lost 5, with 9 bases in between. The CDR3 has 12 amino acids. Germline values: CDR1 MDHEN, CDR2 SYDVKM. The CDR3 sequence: CASSGRGYGYTF. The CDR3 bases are TGTGCCAGCAGTGGCAGGGGTTATGGCTACACCTTC.

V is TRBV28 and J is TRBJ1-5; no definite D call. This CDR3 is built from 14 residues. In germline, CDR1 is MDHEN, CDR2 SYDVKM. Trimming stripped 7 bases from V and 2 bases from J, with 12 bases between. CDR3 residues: CASTSESRNQPQHF. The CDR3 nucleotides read TGTGCCAGCACCTCCGAGAGTCGCAATCAGCCCCAGCATTTT.

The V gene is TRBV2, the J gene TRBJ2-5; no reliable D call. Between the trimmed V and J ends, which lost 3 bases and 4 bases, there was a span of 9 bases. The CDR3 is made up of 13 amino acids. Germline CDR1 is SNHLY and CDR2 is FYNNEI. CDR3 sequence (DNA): TGTGCCAGCAGTGACCCGGGTGGAGAGACCCAGTACTTC. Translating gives CASSDPGGETQYF.

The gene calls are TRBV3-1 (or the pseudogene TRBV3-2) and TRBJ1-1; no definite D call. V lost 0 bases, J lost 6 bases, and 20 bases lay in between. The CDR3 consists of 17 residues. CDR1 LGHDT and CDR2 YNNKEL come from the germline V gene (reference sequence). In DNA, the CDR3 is TGTGCCAGCAGCCAAGAAAGAGGTACAGCGGCAGGCGCTGAAGCTTTCTTT. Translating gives CASSQERGTAAGAEAFF.

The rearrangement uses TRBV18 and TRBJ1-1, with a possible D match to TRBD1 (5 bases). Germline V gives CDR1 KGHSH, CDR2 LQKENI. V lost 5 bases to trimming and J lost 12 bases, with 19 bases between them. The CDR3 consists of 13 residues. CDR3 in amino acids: CASSSTEDSDSFF. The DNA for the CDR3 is TGTGCCAGCTCATCGACCGAAGACAGCGACTCTTTCTTT.

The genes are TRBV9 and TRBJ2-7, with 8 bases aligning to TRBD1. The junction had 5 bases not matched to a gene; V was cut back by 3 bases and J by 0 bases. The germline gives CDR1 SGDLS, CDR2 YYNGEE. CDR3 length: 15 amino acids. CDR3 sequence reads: CASSATGASSYEQYF. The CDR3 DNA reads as TGTGCCAGCAGCGCGACAGGGGCCAGCTCCTACGAGCAGTACTTC.

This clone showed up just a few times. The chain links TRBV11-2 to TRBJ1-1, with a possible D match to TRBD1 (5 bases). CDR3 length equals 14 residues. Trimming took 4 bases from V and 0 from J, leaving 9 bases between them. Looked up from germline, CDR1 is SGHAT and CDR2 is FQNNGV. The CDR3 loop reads CASSYDSLNTEAFF. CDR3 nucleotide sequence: TGTGCCAGCAGCTACGACAGCTTGAACACTGAAGCTTTCTTT.

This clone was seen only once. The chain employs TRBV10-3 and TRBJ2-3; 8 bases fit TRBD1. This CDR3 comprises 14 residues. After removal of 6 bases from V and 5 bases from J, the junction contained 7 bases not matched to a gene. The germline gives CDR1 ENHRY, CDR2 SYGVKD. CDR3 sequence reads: CAISPETGVDTQYF. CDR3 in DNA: TGTGCCATCAGCCCCGAGACAGGGGTAGATACGCAGTATTTT.

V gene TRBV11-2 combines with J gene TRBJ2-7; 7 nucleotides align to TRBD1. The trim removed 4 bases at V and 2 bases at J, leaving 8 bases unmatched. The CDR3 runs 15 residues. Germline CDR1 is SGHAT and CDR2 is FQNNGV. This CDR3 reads CASSSWDRGTYEQYF. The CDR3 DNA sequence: TGTGCCAGCAGCTCATGGGACAGAGGGACCTACGAGCAGTACTTC. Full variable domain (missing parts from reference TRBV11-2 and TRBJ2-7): EAGVAQSPRYKIIEKRQSVAFWCNPISGHATLYWYQQILGQGPKLLIQFQNNGVVDDSQLPKDRFSAERLKGVDSTLKIQPAKLEDSAVYLCASSSWDRGTYEQYFGPGTRLTVT.

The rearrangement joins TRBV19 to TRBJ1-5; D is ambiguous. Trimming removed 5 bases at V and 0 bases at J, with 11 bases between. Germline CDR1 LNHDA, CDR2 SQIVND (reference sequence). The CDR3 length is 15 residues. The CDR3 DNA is TGTGCCAGTAGTGAACGGCCCAATAGCAATCAGCCCCAGCATTTT. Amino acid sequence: CASSERPNSNQPQHF.

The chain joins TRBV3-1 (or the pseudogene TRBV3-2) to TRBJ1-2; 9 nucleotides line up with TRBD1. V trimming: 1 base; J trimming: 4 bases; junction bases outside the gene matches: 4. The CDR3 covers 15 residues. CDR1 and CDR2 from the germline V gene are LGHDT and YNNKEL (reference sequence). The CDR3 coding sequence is TGTGCCAGCAGCCAAGGGACAGGGGTCCGCTATGGCTACACCTTC. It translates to CASSQGTGVRYGYTF.

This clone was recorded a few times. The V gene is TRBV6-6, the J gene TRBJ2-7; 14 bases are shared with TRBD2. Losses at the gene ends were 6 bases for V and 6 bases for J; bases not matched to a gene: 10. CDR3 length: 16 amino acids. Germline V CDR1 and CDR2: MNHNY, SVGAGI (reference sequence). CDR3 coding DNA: TGTGCCAGCAGCCGACCCTCCGGGACTAGCGGGAGCGAGCAGTACTTC. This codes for CASSRPSGTSGSEQYF.

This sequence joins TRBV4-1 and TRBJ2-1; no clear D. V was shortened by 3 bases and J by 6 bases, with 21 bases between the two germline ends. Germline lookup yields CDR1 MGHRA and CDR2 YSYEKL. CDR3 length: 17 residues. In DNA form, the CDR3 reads TGCGCCAGCAGCCAGGCGCGCCGGGCCCAGGCCCCCAATGAGCAGTTCTTC. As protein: CASSQARRAQAPNEQFF.

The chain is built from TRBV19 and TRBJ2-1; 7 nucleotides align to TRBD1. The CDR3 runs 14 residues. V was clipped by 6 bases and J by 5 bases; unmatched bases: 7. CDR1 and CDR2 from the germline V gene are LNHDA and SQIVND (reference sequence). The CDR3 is CASRLGQRNNEQFF. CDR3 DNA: TGTGCCAGTAGGCTGGGACAGAGAAACAATGAGCAGTTCTTC.

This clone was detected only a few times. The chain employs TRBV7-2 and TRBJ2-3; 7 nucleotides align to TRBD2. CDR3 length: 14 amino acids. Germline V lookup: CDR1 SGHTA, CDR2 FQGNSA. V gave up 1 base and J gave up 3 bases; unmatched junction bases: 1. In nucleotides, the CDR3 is TGTGCCAGCAGCTTAGACGGGAGGACAGATACGCAGTATTTT. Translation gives CASSLDGRTDTQYF.

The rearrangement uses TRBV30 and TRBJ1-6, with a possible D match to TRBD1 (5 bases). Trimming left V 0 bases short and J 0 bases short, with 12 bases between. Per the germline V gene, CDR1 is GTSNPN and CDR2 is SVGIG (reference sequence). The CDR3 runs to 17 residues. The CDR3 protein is CAWSVLAGSSYNSPLHF. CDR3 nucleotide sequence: TGTGCCTGGAGTGTACTTGCAGGGAGCTCCTATAATTCACCCCTCCACTTT.

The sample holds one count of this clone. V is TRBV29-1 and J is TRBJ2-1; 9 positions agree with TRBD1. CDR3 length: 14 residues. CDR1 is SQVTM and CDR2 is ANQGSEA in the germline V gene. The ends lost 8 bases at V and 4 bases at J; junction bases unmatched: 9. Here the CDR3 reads CSSEDRGRYNEQFF. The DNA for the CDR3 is TGCAGCTCCGAGGACAGGGGAAGATACAATGAGCAGTTCTTC.

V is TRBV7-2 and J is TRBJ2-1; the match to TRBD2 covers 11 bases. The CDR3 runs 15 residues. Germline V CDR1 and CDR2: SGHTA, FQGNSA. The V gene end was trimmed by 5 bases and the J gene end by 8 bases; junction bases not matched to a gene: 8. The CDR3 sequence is CASSVTSGSLDEQFF. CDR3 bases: TGTGCCAGCAGCGTAACTAGCGGGAGTTTAGATGAGCAGTTCTTC.

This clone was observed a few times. CDR3 nucleotide sequence: TGTGCCAGCAGTGAAGTCTGGACTCACCCCTATGGCTACACCTTC. It is translated as CASSEVWTHPYGYTF. The chain combines TRBV6-1 with TRBJ1-2; no reliable D call. The CDR3 has 15 amino acids. Trimming took off 1 base at V and 4 bases at J, with 13 bases between the two ends. Germline V gene lookup returns CDR1 MNHNS and CDR2 SASEGT.

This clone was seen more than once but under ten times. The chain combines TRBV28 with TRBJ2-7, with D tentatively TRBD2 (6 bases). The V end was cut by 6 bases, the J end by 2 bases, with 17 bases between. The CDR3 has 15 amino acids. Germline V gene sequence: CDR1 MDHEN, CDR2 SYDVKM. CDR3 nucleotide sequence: TGTGCCAGCAGCCCTCGGAGGGGAATCCCCTACGAGCAGTACTTC. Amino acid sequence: CASSPRRGIPYEQYF.

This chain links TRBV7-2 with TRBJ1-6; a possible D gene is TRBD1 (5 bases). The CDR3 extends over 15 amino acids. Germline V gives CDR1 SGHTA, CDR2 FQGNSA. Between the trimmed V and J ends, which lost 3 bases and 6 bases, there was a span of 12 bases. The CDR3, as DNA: TGTGCCAGCAGCTTTTTTGCAGGGTCTAATTCACCCCTCCACTTT. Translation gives CASSFFAGSNSPLHF.